This section outlines one T cell receptor (beta chain) sequence together with its context. The sample belongs to a study of blood T cell repertoires in COVID-19. Whole-study context: Acute-phase and convalescent COVID-19 samples originated in the United States, Italy and Spain. The cDNA or gDNA used as material had been derived from T cells, B-cell-depleted T cells, or PBMCs.

This CDR3 has 15 residues. Germline V lookup: CDR1 SGHDN, CDR2 FVKESK. Trimming removed 5 bases from V and 6 bases from J, with 16 bases in between. Source study methods: Reference gene primers were amplified, and this amplification served to estimate nucleated cell counts. Some clones are missing from TCRdb's copy, which holds only in-frame ones; the method was immunoSEQ multiplex PCR. Clonal size and the V and J genes are those of that table, whereas D and trimming came from the DNA. In the table there are over 250,000 clones, over 75% of which are singletons. The chain recombines TRBV14 with TRBJ2-2; D might be TRBD1 (7 bases). This clonotype was sampled from a human donor in a cohort sampled during active COVID-19. Material: peripheral blood. The DNA for the CDR3 is TGTGCCAGCAGCAGCAGGGGGGCGCGAGCCGGGGAGCTGTTTTTT. It yields the protein CASSSRGARAGELFF.